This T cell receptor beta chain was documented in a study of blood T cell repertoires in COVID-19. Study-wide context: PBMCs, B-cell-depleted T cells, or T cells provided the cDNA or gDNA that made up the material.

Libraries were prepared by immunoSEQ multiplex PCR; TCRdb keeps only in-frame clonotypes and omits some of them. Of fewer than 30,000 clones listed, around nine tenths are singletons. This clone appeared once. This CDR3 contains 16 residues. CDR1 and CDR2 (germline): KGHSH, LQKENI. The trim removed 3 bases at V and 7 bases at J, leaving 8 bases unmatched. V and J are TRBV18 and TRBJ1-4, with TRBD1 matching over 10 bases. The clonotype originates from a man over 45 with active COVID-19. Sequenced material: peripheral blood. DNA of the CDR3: TGTGCCAGCTCACCCCTCAGGGACAGGGGAAGTGAAAAACTGTTTTTT. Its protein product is CASSPLRDRGSEKLFF.